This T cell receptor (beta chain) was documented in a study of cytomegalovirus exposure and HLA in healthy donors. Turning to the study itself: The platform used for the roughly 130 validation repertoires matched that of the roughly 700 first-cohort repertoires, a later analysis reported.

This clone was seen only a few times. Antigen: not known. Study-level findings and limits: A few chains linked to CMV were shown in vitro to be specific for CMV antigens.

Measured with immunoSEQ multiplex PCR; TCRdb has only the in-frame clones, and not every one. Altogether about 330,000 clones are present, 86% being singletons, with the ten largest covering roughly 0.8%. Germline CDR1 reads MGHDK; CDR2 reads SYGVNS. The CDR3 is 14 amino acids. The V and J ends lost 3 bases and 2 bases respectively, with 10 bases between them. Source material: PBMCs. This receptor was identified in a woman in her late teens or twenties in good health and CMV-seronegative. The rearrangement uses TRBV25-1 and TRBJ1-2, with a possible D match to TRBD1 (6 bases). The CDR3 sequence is CASSDIQGNYGYTF. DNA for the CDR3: TGTGCCAGCAGTGACATACAGGGAAACTATGGCTACACCTTC.